The 6 T cell receptor beta chains given below trace back to one sample, sequenced in a study of blood T cells in healthy people across ages. Sample-barcoded 5' priming and a J-beta primer mix drove a second PCR of roughly 6 to 12 cycles. One entry per CDR3 protein, called by TCRdb with MiXCR from the 5' RACE reads. The sample has 660,000 or so distinct CDR3 sequences, under 65% seen once. Sequencing input: blood. Receptors originate from a man aged 60 to 69 in good health.

This clonotype was found a few times. V gene TRBV2 combines with J gene TRBJ2-7; weak D call: TRBD2 (6 bases). Germline V gives CDR1 SNHLY, CDR2 FYNNEI. V was clipped by 0 bases and J by 5 bases, with 14 bases between them. The CDR3 is 15 residues long. CDR3 loop: CASSEALRLANEQYF. As DNA, the CDR3 is TGTGCCAGCAGTGAAGCGCTTAGGCTAGCGAACGAGCAGTACTTC.

CDR3: CASSETGFNEKLFF. The CDR3 bases are TGTGCCAGCAGCGAGACAGGGTTTAATGAAAAACTGTTTTTT. V usage is TRBV7-2 and J usage is TRBJ1-4; 7 bases align to TRBD1. The CDR3 is made up of 14 amino acids. The V and J ends lost 5 bases and 4 bases, in that order; junction bases with no gene match: 4. Germline values: CDR1 SGHTA, CDR2 FQGNSA.

This chain joins TRBV6-5 and TRBJ2-5, with D possibly being TRBD1 (6 bases). Germline V gives CDR1 MNHEY, CDR2 SVGAGI. Deletions cut 5 bases from V and 5 bases from J, with 21 bases between. The CDR3 totals 16 residues. This chain's CDR3 is CASSPGTIRSGETQYF. DNA for the CDR3: TGTGCCAGCAGTCCCGGGACAATAAGAAGTGGGGAGACCCAGTACTTC.

The chain carries TRBV5-1 and TRBJ2-1, with D possibly TRBD2 on 6 matching bases. V lost 4 bases and J 6 bases, leaving 14 bases between the germline ends. Germline values: CDR1 SGHRS, CDR2 YFSETQ. The CDR3 extends over 14 amino acids. CDR3 nucleotides: TGCGCCAGCAGCGCGGGACTGGGATTCAATGAGCAGTTCTTC. Amino acids: CASSAGLGFNEQFF.

The gene calls are TRBV29-1 and TRBJ2-7; 7 bases are a match to TRBD2. Trimming took 3 bases from V and 0 from J; bases not matched to a gene: 11. There are 16 residues in the CDR3. Germline V lookup: CDR1 SQVTM, CDR2 ANQGSEA. CDR3 sequence (DNA): TGCAGCGTTGATGGGTTGGGAGCGGGGTCCTCCTACGAGCAGTACTTC. Protein: CSVDGLGAGSSYEQYF.

This clonotype turned up a few times. The rearrangement joins TRBV6-6 to TRBJ1-1; D is possibly TRBD1 (5 bases). CDR3 size: 15 residues. V dropped 5 bases and J dropped 0 bases, with 13 bases sitting between them. Looked up from germline, CDR1 is MNHNY and CDR2 is SVGAGI (reference sequence). The CDR3 protein is CASSPPRDLNTEAFF. CDR3 nucleotide sequence: TGTGCCAGCAGTCCCCCCCGGGACCTGAACACTGAAGCTTTCTTT.